These 16 T cell receptor beta chains came from one sample sequenced in a study of pediatric ulcerative colitis (dated by TCRdb to between 2017 and 2020). Libraries were prepared through the immunoSEQ multiplex PCR assay. The source is immuneACCESS, and TCRdb retained only in-frame sequences with V and J called. Part of the clones is not carried over; for the studies checked, unresolved V genes explain less than half of this, and the remainder is unexplained. Here the sample has about 14,000 clones; around 89% occur a single time. 0.95% to 1% of the sample comes from the top ten. Sequences were obtained from blood. The receptors shown here come from a boy younger than 18 with moderate ulcerative colitis.

V is TRBV6-6 and J is TRBJ2-7, with 7 bases lining up with TRBD1. Germline V CDR1 and CDR2: MNHNY, SVGAGI (reference sequence). CDR3 length equals 13 residues. V trimming: 3 bases; J trimming: 2 bases; junction bases outside the gene matches: 1. DNA for the CDR3: TGTGCCAGCAGTTATACAGGGGCCTACGAGCAGTACTTC. Its protein product is CASSYTGAYEQYF.

This clone was seen just once. V is TRBV28 and J is TRBJ1-2; maybe TRBD1 (6 bases). The length of the CDR3 is 13 residues. V gave up 3 bases and J gave up 4 bases, with 9 bases separating them. The germline V gene encodes CDR1 MDHEN and CDR2 SYDVKM. The CDR3 loop reads CASSFGQTYGYTF. As DNA, the CDR3 is TGTGCCAGCAGTTTCGGACAGACCTATGGCTACACCTTC.

This chain joins TRBV7-9 and TRBJ1-6; D may be TRBD1 (5 bases). V was trimmed by 3 bases and J by 8 bases, leaving 11 bases between them. CDR1 and CDR2 (germline): SEHNR, FQNEAQ (reference sequence). This CDR3 is built from 14 residues. The CDR3 DNA follows: TGTGCCAGCAGCTTGGCAGGGTACGATTCACCCCTCCACTTT. Its translation is CASSLAGYDSPLHF.

This clone was seen just once. An end of the junction differs from the germline gene, which may be a read error. The chain combines TRBV6-4 with TRBJ1-5; D gene uncertain. The length of the CDR3 is 15 residues. Per germline, CDR1 MRHNA and CDR2 SNTAGT. The CDR3 DNA reads as TGTGCCAGCATTGACGGGGTGGGGAACAATCAGCCCCAGCATTTT. Its translation is CASIDGVGNNQPQHF.

The V gene is TRBV27, the J gene TRBJ1-2; D is undetermined. The CDR3 is 17 residues long. Trimming stripped 6 bases from V and 1 base from J, with 21 bases between. The germline V gene encodes CDR1 MNHEY and CDR2 SMNVEV (reference sequence). The CDR3 spells CASRTLFAREVNYGYTF. DNA of the CDR3: TGTGCCAGCAGGACGCTCTTTGCGCGGGAGGTTAACTATGGCTACACCTTC.

The chain recombines TRBV4-2 with TRBJ2-3, with 8 bases lining up with TRBD1. The germline gives CDR1 LGHNA, CDR2 YNFKEQ. J gave up 0 bases and V 1 base, and 6 bases lay outside the gene matches. This CDR3 region has 17 residues. In nucleotides, the CDR3 is TGTGCCAGCAGCCAAGGGGACAGGACCACCAGCACAGATACGCAGTATTTT. Its protein is CASSQGDRTTSTDTQYF.

The chain carries TRBV5-4 and TRBJ2-5, with 7 bases lining up with TRBD2. CDR1 and CDR2 from the germline V gene are SGHNT and YYREEE (reference sequence). This CDR3 comprises 14 residues. Trimming cost V 3 bases and J 5 bases; bases outside gene matches: 7. CDR3: CASSSVAGVETQYF. In nucleotides, the CDR3 is TGTGCCAGCAGCTCAGTCGCGGGAGTTGAGACCCAGTACTTC.

V gene TRBV2 combines with J gene TRBJ2-5; D may be TRBD2 (6 bases). This CDR3 has 11 residues. Germline CDR1 and CDR2: SNHLY and FYNNEI. The V end lost 9 bases, the J end lost 5 bases, and 10 bases lay between the germline ends. Here the CDR3 DNA reads TGTGCCAGGGCCGCGGGGGAGACCCAGTACTTC. Translating gives CARAAGETQYF. The complete variable domain, with remaining parts taken from reference TRBV2 and TRBJ2-5, reads EPEVTQTPSHQVTQMGQEVILRCVPISNHLYFYWYRQILGQKVEFLVSFYNNEISEKSEIFDDQFSVERPDGSNFTLKIRSTKLEDSAMYFCARAAGETQYFGPGTRLLVL.

V is TRBV5-1 and J is TRBJ2-3; D uncertain. The CDR3 has 15 residues. The germline gives CDR1 SGHRS, CDR2 YFSETQ. V lost 0 bases to trimming and J lost 0 bases, with 8 bases between them. The CDR3 protein is CASSLAMSSTDTQYF. CDR3 nucleotides: TGCGCCAGCAGCTTGGCTATGTCTAGCACAGATACGCAGTATTTT.

V usage is TRBV30 and J usage is TRBJ1-5; TRBD1 matches at 10 bases. The CDR3 is made up of 19 amino acids. Germline V gene data show CDR1 as GTSNPN and CDR2 as SVGIG (reference sequence). The V segment lost 0 bases and the J segment 0 bases; nucleotides outside the gene matches: 11. The CDR3 region is CAWSVFRRTGGNSNQPQHF. The CDR3 DNA reads TGTGCCTGGAGTGTTTTTCGGAGGACAGGGGGGAATAGCAATCAGCCCCAGCATTTT.

To note about this clone: The same CDR3 is also encoded by other DNA sequences in this sample. The CDR3 sequence is CASSFGFWRGRGQETQYF. Here the CDR3 DNA reads TGTGCCAGCAGCTTCGGGTTCTGGAGAGGGAGAGGGCAAGAGACCCAGTACTTC. The chain has TRBV13 and TRBJ2-5; D is perhaps TRBD2 (5 bases). The CDR3 is 18 amino acids. The germline gives CDR1 PRHDT, CDR2 FYEKMQ (reference sequence). Trimming stripped 3 bases from V and 2 bases from J, with 22 bases between.

The rearrangement uses TRBV14 and TRBJ2-7; D is perhaps TRBD1 or TRBD2 (7 bases each). V was clipped by 4 bases and J by 2 bases, with 15 bases between them. The germline V gene has CDR1 SGHDN and CDR2 FVKESK. The CDR3 consists of 15 residues. The CDR3 sequence is CASSRRQGGTYEQYF. In nucleotides, the CDR3 is TGTGCCAGCAGCCGAAGACAGGGAGGGACCTACGAGCAGTACTTC.

The chain combines TRBV2 with TRBJ2-7; D remains ambiguous. Trimming removed 6 bases from V and 0 bases from J, with 15 bases in between. The CDR3 consists of 15 residues. Germline V lookup: CDR1 SNHLY, CDR2 FYNNEI. The CDR3 DNA sequence: TGTGCCAGCAGAAACCGGACGTTTAGCTCCTACGAGCAGTACTTC. This gives the protein CASRNRTFSSYEQYF.

The table lists this clone with a few counts. V is TRBV14 and J is TRBJ1-2, with no clear D. Per germline, CDR1 SGHDN and CDR2 FVKESK. The CDR3 has 14 residues. The germline V and J ends were trimmed by 1 base and 1 base, with 7 bases remaining between them. CDR3 sequence reads: CASSQGVFNYGYTF. The CDR3 region has the DNA TGTGCCAGCAGCCAAGGTGTTTTTAACTATGGCTACACCTTC.

This chain links TRBV28 with TRBJ2-5, with D tentatively TRBD2 (6 bases). The CDR3 is made up of 13 amino acids. Germline V gene sequence: CDR1 MDHEN, CDR2 SYDVKM. V lost 7 bases and J lost 5, with 14 bases in between. The CDR3 DNA is TGTGCCAGCACCTTGGGGGGTCGGGAGACCCAGTACTTC. This translates into CASTLGGRETQYF.

The chain recombines TRBV6-5 with TRBJ1-5; TRBD1 might be the D (6 bases). The V end was cut by 6 bases, the J end by 6 bases, with 15 bases between. There are 14 residues in the CDR3. Germline CDR1 reads MNHEY; CDR2 reads SVGAGI. CDR3 sequence reads: CASRRDIGGQPQHF. In nucleotides, the CDR3 is TGTGCCAGCAGAAGGGACATCGGGGGTCAGCCCCAGCATTTT.